This TCR beta chain was found in a study of shared clonotypes between healthy human individuals. Within Nashville, Tennessee resided all donors, each a Caucasian adult. The assay was run at deep level. Some clones are missing from TCRdb's copy, which holds only in-frame ones; the method was immunoSEQ multiplex PCR. The profile shows some 2.3 million clones, approximately 93% of them singletons. The origin of this receptor is a man aged 18 to 29 in good health. Some clones in this sample may be carry-over from other donors' samples. The specimen sequenced was naive CD4+ T cells from PBMCs. Subset given: CD45RA+ positively selected.

The CDR3 here is CASSPGRVWEKLFF. The CDR3 bases are TGTGCCAGCTCACCCGGACGGGTTTGGGAAAAACTGTTTTTT. The gene calls are TRBV18 and TRBJ1-4; D is ambiguous. CDR1 is KGHSH, CDR2 LQKENI, per germline. The CDR3 spans 14 residues. Trimming removed 3 bases from V and 8 bases from J, with 13 bases in between.